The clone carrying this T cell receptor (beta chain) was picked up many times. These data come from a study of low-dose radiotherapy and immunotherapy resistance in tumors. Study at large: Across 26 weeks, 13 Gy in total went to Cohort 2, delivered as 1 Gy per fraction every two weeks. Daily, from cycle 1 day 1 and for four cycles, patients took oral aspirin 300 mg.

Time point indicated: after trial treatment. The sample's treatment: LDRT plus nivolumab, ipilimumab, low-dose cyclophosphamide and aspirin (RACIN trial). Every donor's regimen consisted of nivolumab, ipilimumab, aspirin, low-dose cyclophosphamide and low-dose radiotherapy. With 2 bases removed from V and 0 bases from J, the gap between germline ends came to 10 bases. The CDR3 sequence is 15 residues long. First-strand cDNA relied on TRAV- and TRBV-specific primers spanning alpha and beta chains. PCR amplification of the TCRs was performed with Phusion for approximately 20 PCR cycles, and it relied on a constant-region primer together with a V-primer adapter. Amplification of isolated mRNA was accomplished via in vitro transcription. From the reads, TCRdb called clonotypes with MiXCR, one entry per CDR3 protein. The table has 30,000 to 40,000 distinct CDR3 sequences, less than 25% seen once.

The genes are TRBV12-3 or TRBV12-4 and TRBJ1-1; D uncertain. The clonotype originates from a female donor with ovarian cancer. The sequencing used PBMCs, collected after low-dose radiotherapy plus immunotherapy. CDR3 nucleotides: TGTGCCAGCAGTTTACTTACCGGGGTGAACACTGAAGCTTTCTTT. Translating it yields CASSLLTGVNTEAFF.